Following are 9 T cell receptor beta chains from one sample sequenced in a study of naive and memory T cell subsets. Both TRBC1 and TRBC2 were covered by a beta constant-region primer of two equimolar oligonucleotides. TCRdb reprocessed the UMI-ligation and nested PCR reads via MiXCR and lists one record per CDR3 protein. The sample has about 85,000 distinct CDR3 sequences; about 12% are singletons. Sample: central memory CD4+ T cells from blood. These receptors came from a human donor in good health.

This clonotype was seen a few times. The chain combines TRBV5-6 with TRBJ2-1, with D possibly matching TRBD1 (5 bases). V was cut by 0 bases and J by 13 bases, with 14 bases left in between. Looked up from germline, CDR1 is SGHDT and CDR2 is YYEEEE. This CDR3 contains 13 residues. The CDR3 here is CASSLGQGSYQFF. Written as DNA, the CDR3 is TGTGCCAGCAGCTTGGGGCAGGGTAGTTACCAGTTCTTC.

Only a few counts were recorded for this clonotype. This sequence joins TRBV5-1 and TRBJ2-5, with D maybe TRBD2 (6 bases). Germline V gene sequence: CDR1 SGHRS, CDR2 YFSETQ. Trimming pared 0 bases from V and 1 base from J, leaving 10 bases between. This CDR3 has 15 residues. CDR3 DNA sequence: TGCGCCAGCAGCTTGGTCGCGGGGTCCCAAGAGACCCAGTACTTC. It translates to CASSLVAGSQETQYF.

This rearrangement joins TRBV7-2 to TRBJ1-2; TRBD1 aligns across 8 bases. V dropped 2 bases and J dropped 4; count of bases not matched to a gene: 6. The V gene's germline CDR1 is SGHTA and CDR2 FQGNSA. The CDR3 spans 15 residues. In DNA, the CDR3 is TGTGCCAGCAGCTTACTGGCAGGGGGCTTCTATGGCTACACCTTC. Protein sequence: CASSLLAGGFYGYTF.

In its sample, this clonotype was seen many times. The chain is built from TRBV10-2 and TRBJ2-3, with D possibly matching TRBD1 (5 bases). There are 14 residues in the CDR3. Trimming removed 5 bases at V and 5 bases at J, with 14 bases between. The germline gives CDR1 WSHSY, CDR2 SAAADI. CDR3 region: CASSLAGWEDTQYF. The CDR3 DNA follows: TGCGCCAGCAGTTTGGCAGGGTGGGAAGATACGCAGTATTTT.

This clonotype was seen many times. This rearrangement joins TRBV5-4 to TRBJ1-1; the D is unclear. Looked up from germline, CDR1 is SGHNT and CDR2 is YYREEE (reference sequence). Trimming took 3 bases from V and 1 from J, leaving 16 bases between them. CDR3 size: 16 residues. CDR3 in DNA: TGTGCCAGCAGCTCCCCGGTAGGCAGAGCGAACACTGAAGCTTTCTTT. Translation: CASSSPVGRANTEAFF.

In its sample, this clonotype was seen a few times. Here the CDR3 reads CASRLPVGGQFF. CDR3 bases: TGTGCCAGCAGGCTCCCAGTGGGGGGGCAGTTCTTC. The chain couples TRBV6-1 to TRBJ2-1, with D possibly being TRBD2 (6 bases). Trimming cost V 6 bases and J 12 bases, with 15 bases left between them. This CDR3 region has 12 residues. Germline CDR1 reads MNHNS; CDR2 reads SASEGT.

The rearrangement links TRBV4-3 to TRBJ2-2; D unresolved. The CDR3 spans 16 residues. Per germline, CDR1 LGHNA and CDR2 YSLEER. Trimming took off 4 bases at V and 2 bases at J, with 14 bases between the two ends. The CDR3 sequence: CASSPSLRVNTGELFF. CDR3 sequence (DNA): TGCGCCAGCAGCCCATCCCTTCGGGTTAACACCGGGGAGCTGTTTTTT.

This clonotype was seen a few times. The rearrangement links TRBV12-3 or TRBV12-4 to TRBJ2-2; TRBD2 matches at 12 bases. The CDR3 has 16 residues. The ends lost 5 bases at V and 1 base at J; junction bases unmatched: 2. The CDR3 reads CASSRGLAGNTGELFF. In DNA form, the CDR3 reads TGTGCCAGCAGTCGGGGACTAGCGGGGAACACCGGGGAGCTGTTTTTT.

This clonotype has only a few counts. The chain couples TRBV11-2 to TRBJ2-7, with D perhaps TRBD2 (5 bases). CDR1 is SGHAT and CDR2 is FQNNGV in the germline V gene. The ends were cut back, 2 bases at V and 4 bases at J, with 9 bases in the middle. The length of the CDR3 is 13 residues. The DNA for the CDR3 is TGTGCCAGCAGCTTACTGACTATTTACGAGCAGTACTTC. Its translation is CASSLLTIYEQYF.